These T cell receptor beta chains were read from a single sample in a study of early T cells in non-severe SARS-CoV-2 infection. TCRdb passed the 5' RACE reads through MiXCR, listing each CDR3 protein once. The sample records roughly 90,000 distinct CDR3 sequences, around 15% being singletons. The specimen was whole blood. Receptors originate from an adult who was a healthcare worker with PCR-confirmed SARS-CoV-2 infection or an uninfected control (not recorded which). The CDR3 runs from the conserved cysteine through the conserved F or W. Each record gives: V gene, J gene, D gene, clone size, CDR3 DNA, CDR3 protein. The D gene is left open where the match is weak. A row's size may be missing; if present it is once, few, many or a size class.

V gene: TRBV11-3
J gene: TRBJ2-3
D gene: TRBD1
clone size: few
CDR3 DNA: TGTGCCAGCAGCTTAGGACAGGGAAGAGATACGCAGTATTTT
CDR3 protein: CASSLGQGRDTQYF

V gene: TRBV21-1
J gene: TRBJ2-3
D gene: .
clone size: .
CDR3 DNA: TGTGCCAGCAGCAAAGGCCCGGTAGCTCCAAGGCAGTATTTT
CDR3 protein: CASSKGPVAPRQYF

V gene: TRBV7-6
J gene: TRBJ2-7
D gene: TRBD2
clone size: .
CDR3 DNA: TGTGCCAGCAGCTCCGGGACTAGCGGGGAATACGAGCAGTACTTC
CDR3 protein: CASSSGTSGEYEQYF

V gene: TRBV5-1
J gene: TRBJ2-7
D gene: TRBD1
clone size: many
CDR3 DNA: TGCGCCAGCAGCCCTTCACCGACAGGGCCCTACTCCTACGAGCAGTACTTC
CDR3 protein: CASSPSPTGPYSYEQYF

V gene: TRBV5-5
J gene: TRBJ2-3
D gene: .
clone size: many
CDR3 DNA: TGTGCCAGCAGCTCCAAAATACTTGGGCCTGCAGGCCCAAGAGATACGCAGTATTTT
CDR3 protein: CASSSKILGPAGPRDTQYF

V gene: TRBV3-1
J gene: TRBJ2-3
D gene: .
clone size: few
CDR3 DNA: TGTGCCAGCAGCAAAAGTCGGGGGGCGTCCACAGATACGCAGTATTTT
CDR3 protein: CASSKSRGASTDTQYF

V gene: TRBV4-3
J gene: TRBJ1-1
D gene: .
clone size: few
CDR3 DNA: TGCGCCAGCAGCCAAGGAGTAGCTATGAACACTGAAGCTTTCTTT
CDR3 protein: CASSQGVAMNTEAFF

V gene: TRBV29-1
J gene: TRBJ1-2
D gene: .
clone size: .
CDR3 DNA: TGCAGCGTTGGCGCGGGGGGCGGCTATGGCTACACCTTC
CDR3 protein: CSVGAGGGYGYTF

V gene: TRBV7-2
J gene: TRBJ2-1
D gene: TRBD2
clone size: many
CDR3 DNA: TGTGCCAGCAGCTTTACTAGCGGGGGATACAATGAGCAGTTCTTC
CDR3 protein: CASSFTSGGYNEQFF

V gene: TRBV5-1
J gene: TRBJ1-2
D gene: .
clone size: many
CDR3 DNA: TGCGCCAGCAGCTTGGAAAGGGAGACTGGCTACACCTTC
CDR3 protein: CASSLERETGYTF

V gene: TRBV6-1
J gene: TRBJ2-4
D gene: TRBD1
clone size: few
CDR3 DNA: TGTGCCAGCAGTGACGGACAGGGGAAAAACATTCAGTACTTC
CDR3 protein: CASSDGQGKNIQYF

V gene: TRBV9
J gene: TRBJ1-2
D gene: .
clone size: few
CDR3 DNA: TGTGCCAGCAGCGTAGTACACAACTATGGCTACACCTTC
CDR3 protein: CASSVVHNYGYTF

V gene: TRBV7-8
J gene: TRBJ1-6
D gene: .
clone size: .
CDR3 DNA: TGTGCCAGCAGCTTAGCGTATTCGAAGAATTCACCCCTCCACTTT
CDR3 protein: CASSLAYSKNSPLHF

V gene: TRBV5-1
J gene: TRBJ1-1
D gene: .
clone size: .
CDR3 DNA: TGCGCCAGCAGCTCCCAGGGGTACCCTGAAGCTTTCTTT
CDR3 protein: CASSSQGYPEAFF

V gene: TRBV6-4
J gene: TRBJ1-2
D gene: .
clone size: .
CDR3 DNA: TGTGCCAGCGGTGCGTCCGAGTCCAGCTATGGCTACACCTTC
CDR3 protein: CASGASESSYGYTF

V gene: TRBV6-1
J gene: TRBJ2-2
D gene: .
clone size: few
CDR3 DNA: TGTGCCAGCAGCCCCCTACCAGGGAACGCTCTGAACACCGGGGAGCTGTTTTTT
CDR3 protein: CASSPLPGNALNTGELFF

V gene: TRBV10-1
J gene: TRBJ2-1
D gene: TRBD2
clone size: .
CDR3 DNA: TGCGCCAGCAGTGAGTCGACTAGCGGGTTCTACAATGAGCAGTTCTTC
CDR3 protein: CASSESTSGFYNEQFF

V gene: TRBV20-1
J gene: TRBJ2-1
D gene: .
clone size: .
CDR3 DNA: TGCAGTGCTAGATTGGCTAAGAGCTCCTACAATGAGCAGTTCTTC
CDR3 protein: CSARLAKSSYNEQFF

V gene: TRBV18
J gene: TRBJ1-3
D gene: .
clone size: few
CDR3 DNA: TGTGCCAGCTCACCAGGGGACACCATATATTTT
CDR3 protein: CASSPGDTIYF

V gene: TRBV25-1
J gene: TRBJ1-1
D gene: .
clone size: many
CDR3 DNA: TGTGCCAGCAGTGGAGGGCACCAGGGGTCAGCTTTCTTT
CDR3 protein: CASSGGHQGSAFF

V gene: TRBV12-3/TRBV12-4
J gene: TRBJ1-3
D gene: .
clone size: .
CDR3 DNA: TGTGCCAGCAGTTTAGGAGGGGCTGAAAACACCATATATTTT
CDR3 protein: CASSLGGAENTIYF

V gene: TRBV29-1
J gene: TRBJ2-1
D gene: TRBD1
clone size: many
CDR3 DNA: TGCAGCGTTGACATCCCCAGGGGGTACAATGAGCAGTTCTTC
CDR3 protein: CSVDIPRGYNEQFF

V gene: TRBV11-2
J gene: TRBJ2-3
D gene: .
clone size: .
CDR3 DNA: TGTGCCAGCAGCTTACCCAAACAGAGCACAGATACGCAGTATTTT
CDR3 protein: CASSLPKQSTDTQYF

V gene: TRBV29-1
J gene: TRBJ1-1
D gene: .
clone size: many
CDR3 DNA: TGCAGCGTTGAAGCTGCCCCGAACACTGAAGCTTTCTTT
CDR3 protein: CSVEAAPNTEAFF

V gene: TRBV4-3
J gene: TRBJ1-2
D gene: .
clone size: few
CDR3 DNA: TGCGCCAGCAGCCAAGCAGTCCTGTTCTATGGCTACACCTTC
CDR3 protein: CASSQAVLFYGYTF

V gene: TRBV7-6
J gene: TRBJ1-4
D gene: .
clone size: .
CDR3 DNA: TGTGCCAGCAGCTTAATTGGGGGGATAAATGAAAAACTGTTTTTT
CDR3 protein: CASSLIGGINEKLFF

V gene: TRBV10-3
J gene: TRBJ1-2
D gene: .
clone size: many
CDR3 DNA: TGTGCCATCAGTGGGACCAGAGTTTGGTTC
CDR3 protein: CAISGTRVWF

V gene: TRBV5-1
J gene: TRBJ1-2
D gene: TRBD1
clone size: .
CDR3 DNA: TGCGCCAGCACCGGACAGGGCTATGGCTACACCTTC
CDR3 protein: CASTGQGYGYTF

V gene: TRBV4-3
J gene: TRBJ1-2
D gene: TRBD1
clone size: few
CDR3 DNA: TGCGCCAGCAGCCAAGATGACCAGGGGGCTAACTATGGCTACACCTTC
CDR3 protein: CASSQDDQGANYGYTF

V gene: TRBV5-6
J gene: TRBJ2-7
D gene: .
clone size: .
CDR3 DNA: TGTGCCAGCAGCCGAGAATTAGGACGTGTCTACGAGCAGTACTTC
CDR3 protein: CASSRELGRVYEQYF

V gene: TRBV7-9
J gene: TRBJ2-7
D gene: .
clone size: many
CDR3 DNA: TGTGCCAGCAGCTTCGGCGGGCCCAGCTCCTACGAGCAGTACTTC
CDR3 protein: CASSFGGPSSYEQYF

V gene: TRBV11-1
J gene: TRBJ2-3
D gene: .
clone size: few
CDR3 DNA: TGTGCCAGCAGCTTAAGCGCAGCAGATACGCAGTATTTT
CDR3 protein: CASSLSAADTQYF

V gene: TRBV7-2
J gene: TRBJ1-2
D gene: TRBD1
clone size: few
CDR3 DNA: TGTGCCAGCAGCTCCCCGGGACAGGGGTTGGATTTCTATGGCTACACCTTC
CDR3 protein: CASSSPGQGLDFYGYTF